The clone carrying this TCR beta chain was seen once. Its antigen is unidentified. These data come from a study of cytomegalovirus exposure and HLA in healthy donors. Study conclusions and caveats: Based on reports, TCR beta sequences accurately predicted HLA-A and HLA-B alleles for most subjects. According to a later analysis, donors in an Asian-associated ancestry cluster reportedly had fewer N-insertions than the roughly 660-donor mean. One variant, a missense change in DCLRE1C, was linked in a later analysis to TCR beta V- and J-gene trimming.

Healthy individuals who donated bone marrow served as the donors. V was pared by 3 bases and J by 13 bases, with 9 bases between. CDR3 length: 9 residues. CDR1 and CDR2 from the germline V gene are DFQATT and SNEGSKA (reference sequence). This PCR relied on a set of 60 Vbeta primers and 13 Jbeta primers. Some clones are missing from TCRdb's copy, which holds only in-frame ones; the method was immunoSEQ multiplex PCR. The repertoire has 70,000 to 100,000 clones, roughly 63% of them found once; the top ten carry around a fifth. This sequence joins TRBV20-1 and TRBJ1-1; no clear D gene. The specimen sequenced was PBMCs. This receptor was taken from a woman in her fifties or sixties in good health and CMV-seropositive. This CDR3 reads CSASQDYFF. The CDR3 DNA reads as TGCAGTGCTAGCCAGGATTATTTCTTT.